This is a list of T cell receptor beta chains from one sample in a study of cytomegalovirus exposure and HLA in healthy donors. Assay used: immunoSEQ multiplex PCR; TCRdb lists only in-frame clones, some missing. This sample yields tens of thousands of clones, of which 80% to 90% are seen a single time; approximately 4% belongs to the top ten. The material sequenced was PBMCs. These receptors were taken from a woman between 18 and 29 years old in good health and CMV-seronegative. CDR3s include the opening cysteine and the closing phenylalanine or tryptophan. The D gene is left open where the match is weak. The size of a clone is reported for some rows only, either as once, few or many, or as a class for expanded clones.

D,J,size,V,DNA,CDR3
NA,TRBJ2-1,NA,TRBV6-5,TGTGCCAGCAGTTACGGGAGTGAGTACAATGAGCAGTTCTTC,CASSYGSEYNEQFF
TRBD2,TRBJ2-1,once,TRBV27,TGTGCCAGCAGTTTAGACCCCTTGGTAACTAGCGGGAGCTACAATGAGCAGTTCTTC,CASSLDPLVTSGSYNEQFF
NA,TRBJ2-7,once,TRBV7-9,TGTGCCAGCAGCTTATACAGTACCTACGAGCAGTACTTC,CASSLYSTYEQYF
NA,TRBJ2-7,NA,TRBV18,TGTGCCAGCTCACCATCCCGGGACATGGCCTACGAGCAGTACTTC,CASSPSRDMAYEQYF
NA,TRBJ1-4,few,TRBV29-1,TGCAGCGTGGGACATACTAATGAAAAACTGTTTTTT,CSVGHTNEKLFF
TRBD1,TRBJ2-3,NA,TRBV7-3,TGTGCCAGCAGCTCCCCGGGACAGAGTTTCACAGATACGCAGTATTTT,CASSSPGQSFTDTQYF
NA,TRBJ2-7,NA,TRBV7-2,TGTGCCAGCAGGACCGGGACTCATACCTACGAGCAGTACTTC,CASRTGTHTYEQYF
NA,TRBJ2-7,few,TRBV7-9,TGTGCCAGCAGCATCCAGGGGTCTTCCTACGAGCAGTACTTC,CASSIQGSSYEQYF
TRBD1,TRBJ1-1,few,TRBV14,TGTGCCAGCAGCCAAGGGAACAGGGGAGCTTTCTTT,CASSQGNRGAFF
NA,TRBJ1-1,few,TRBV4-1,TGCGCCAGCAGCCTAAACACAGATAACAATGAAGCTTTCTTT,CASSLNTDNNEAFF
TRBD2,TRBJ2-1,NA,TRBV5-4,TGTACCAGCAGATCGAAACTAGCGCCGTCCTACAATGAGCAGTTCTTC,CTSRSKLAPSYNEQFF
NA,TRBJ2-5,NA,TRBV11-2,TGTGCCAGCAGCCCCACTGGGGCCCAAGAGACCCAGTACTTC,CASSPTGAQETQYF
TRBD1,TRBJ2-7,few,TRBV30,TGTGCCTGGAGGACAGGGGGCTACGAGCAGTACTTC,CAWRTGGYEQYF
TRBD1,TRBJ1-2,NA,TRBV4-1,TGCGCCAGCAGTCCGGGACAGGGTAACTATGGCTACACCTTC,CASSPGQGNYGYTF
TRBD1,TRBJ2-5,NA,TRBV5-1,TGCGCCAGCAGCTCGGGACAGCAAGAAGAGACCCAGTACTTC,CASSSGQQEETQYF
TRBD2,TRBJ2-5,NA,TRBV4-2,TGTGCCAGCAGCCAATATAGCGGGAGGGATCAAGAGACCCAGTACTTC,CASSQYSGRDQETQYF
TRBD1,TRBJ2-7,NA,TRBV7-6,TGTGCCAGCAGCTCCGAGACAGGGCTTGAGGACGAGCAGTACTTC,CASSSETGLEDEQYF
NA,TRBJ1-5,NA,TRBV5-1,TGCGCCAGCAGTCCCGGGAATACCAATCAGCCCCAGCATTTT,CASSPGNTNQPQHF
NA,TRBJ1-1,few,TRBV6-5,TGTGCCAGCAGTACGACGACAGCTGAAGCTTTCTTT,CASSTTTAEAFF
TRBD1,TRBJ1-6,NA,TRBV5-1,TGCGCCAGCAGCTTGGCCAACAGGGGGGCGAATAATTCACCCCTCCACTTT,CASSLANRGANNSPLHF
NA,TRBJ2-5,NA,TRBV19,TGTGCCAGTAGTTCCAGGGATATAGAGACCCAGTACTTC,CASSSRDIETQYF
NA,TRBJ1-1,NA,TRBV19,TGTGCCAGTAGACCTGGCCCCACTGAAGCTTTCTTT,CASRPGPTEAFF
NA,TRBJ2-6,NA,TRBV4-2,TGTGCCAGCAGCCAAGAACAGGGTTCTGGGGCCAACGTCCTGACTTTC,CASSQEQGSGANVLTF
NA,TRBJ2-1,NA,TRBV7-3,TGTGCCAGCAGCTTCGCTAGGGGCAATGAGCAGTTCTTC,CASSFARGNEQFF
TRBD2,TRBJ2-1,NA,TRBV28,TGTGCCAGCAGTCCCGGTTTAGCGGGAGCGGGCAATGAGCAGTTCTTC,CASSPGLAGAGNEQFF
NA,TRBJ1-1,NA,TRBV18,TGTGCCAGCTCAAAAGCCCTGAACACTGAAGCTTTCTTT,CASSKALNTEAFF
NA,TRBJ1-1,NA,TRBV30,TGTGCCTGGAGTCAAGACACGTTAAACACTGAAGCTTTCTTT,CAWSQDTLNTEAFF
TRBD2,TRBJ2-1,once,TRBV27,TGTGCCAGCAGTTCTGGCGGGGGGAACAATGAGCAGTTCTTC,CASSSGGGNNEQFF
NA,TRBJ1-2,NA,TRBV7-8,TGTGCCAGCAGCTTAGAACAGACCGGCTATGGCTACACCTTC,CASSLEQTGYGYTF
TRBD1,TRBJ1-5,NA,TRBV7-2,TGTGCCAGCAGCCACGGGACAGGGAATATGCATCAGCCCCAGCATTTT,CASSHGTGNMHQPQHF
TRBD2,TRBJ2-1,NA,TRBV2,TGTGCCAGCAGCCCCTCCCGGGAGGCCTACAATGAGCAGTTCTTC,CASSPSREAYNEQFF
NA,TRBJ2-7,few,TRBV29-1,TGCAGCGCCCAGGACAGTCTCTTCGGGGAGCAGTACTTC,CSAQDSLFGEQYF
NA,TRBJ1-2,NA,TRBV20-1,TGCAGCAGCGGGGGGGCGGACGGCTACACCTTC,CSSGGADGYTF
NA,TRBJ2-3,NA,TRBV7-3,TGTGCCTCCGGGGCGGGGCGCACAGATACGCAGTATTTT,CASGAGRTDTQYF
NA,TRBJ1-1,NA,TRBV2,TGTGCCAGCAGAGCCTCCGGGATAAACCCTGAAGCTTTCTTT,CASRASGINPEAFF
TRBD1,TRBJ1-5,NA,TRBV10-3,TGTGCGACACAGGGGGTGTACAATCAGCCCCAGCATTTT,CATQGVYNQPQHF
NA,TRBJ2-6,NA,TRBV5-1,TGCGCCAGCAGCTTGTCATTTAGCGCCAACGTCCTGACTTTC,CASSLSFSANVLTF
NA,TRBJ1-5,NA,TRBV10-1,TGCGCCAGCAGTGAGTCGTCGGCGCACAGGGAGGGCAATCAGCCCCAGAATTTT,CASSESSAHREGNQPQNF
TRBD2,TRBJ2-7,NA,TRBV4-1,TGCGCCAGCAGCCAAGAAAAGCGGGACCGCTCCTACGAGCAGTACTTC,CASSQEKRDRSYEQYF
NA,TRBJ1-2,NA,TRBV7-9,TGTGCCAGCTTCAGTTTTAACTATGGCTACCCCTTC,CASFSFNYGYPF
TRBD2,TRBJ2-7,NA,TRBV7-6,TGTGCCAGCAGCCCCCAGACTAGCGGGGCCTACGAGCAGTACTTC,CASSPQTSGAYEQYF
TRBD1,TRBJ1-4,NA,TRBV7-8,TGTGCCAGCAGCTACTCCACAGGGGTGGCTAATGAAAAACTGTTTTTT,CASSYSTGVANEKLFF
TRBD1,TRBJ2-2,once,TRBV25-1,TGTGCCAGCAGTGGGGACAGGGGCACCGGGGAGCTGTTTTTT,CASSGDRGTGELFF
NA,TRBJ1-1,once,TRBV7-9,TGTGCCAGCAGCCATTACTCCCGGGGAACTGAAGCTTTCTTT,CASSHYSRGTEAFF
TRBD2,TRBJ2-7,NA,TRBV9,TGTGCCAGCAGCGGAGGGGCAGGACTAGCGGGGACATACGAGCAGTACTTC,CASSGGAGLAGTYEQYF
TRBD2,TRBJ2-5,NA,TRBV7-6,TGTGCCAGCAGCTTAGTGGGCCTAGCGGGGGGGGCTAAAGAGACCCAGTACTTC,CASSLVGLAGGAKETQYF
TRBD2,TRBJ2-3,NA,TRBV18,TGTGCCAGCTCCCAACTGACTAGCGGGGTAGCAGATACGCAGTATTTT,CASSQLTSGVADTQYF
TRBD2,TRBJ2-1,NA,TRBV13,TGTGCCAGCAGCTTCCCTAGCGGGAGGCGCTCCTACAATGAGCAGTTCTTC,CASSFPSGRRSYNEQFF